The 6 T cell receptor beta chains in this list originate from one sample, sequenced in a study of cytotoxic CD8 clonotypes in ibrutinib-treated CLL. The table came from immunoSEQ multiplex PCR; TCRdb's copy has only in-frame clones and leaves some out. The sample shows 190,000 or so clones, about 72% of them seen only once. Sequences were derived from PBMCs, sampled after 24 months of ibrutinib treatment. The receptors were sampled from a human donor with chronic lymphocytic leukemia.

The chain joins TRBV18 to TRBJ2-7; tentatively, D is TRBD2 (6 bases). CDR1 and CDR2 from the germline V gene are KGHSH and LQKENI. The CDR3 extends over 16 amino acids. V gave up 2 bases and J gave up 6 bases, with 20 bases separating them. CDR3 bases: TGTGCCAGCTCACCATCTAGAGGCCAGGGAGGCGGCGAGCAGTACTTC. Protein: CASSPSRGQGGGEQYF.

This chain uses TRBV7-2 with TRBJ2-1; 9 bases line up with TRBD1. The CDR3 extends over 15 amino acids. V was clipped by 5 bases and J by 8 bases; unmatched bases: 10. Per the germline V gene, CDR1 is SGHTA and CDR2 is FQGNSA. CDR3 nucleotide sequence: TGTGCCAGCAGCCAGTACAGGGGGCAGGTGGATGAGCAGTTCTTC. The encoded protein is CASSQYRGQVDEQFF.

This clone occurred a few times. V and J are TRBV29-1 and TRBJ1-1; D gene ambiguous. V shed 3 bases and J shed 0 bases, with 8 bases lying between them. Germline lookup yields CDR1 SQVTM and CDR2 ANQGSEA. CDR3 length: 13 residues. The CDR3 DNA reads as TGCAGCGTTGACGCCAGCTTGAACACTGAAGCTTTCTTT. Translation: CSVDASLNTEAFF.

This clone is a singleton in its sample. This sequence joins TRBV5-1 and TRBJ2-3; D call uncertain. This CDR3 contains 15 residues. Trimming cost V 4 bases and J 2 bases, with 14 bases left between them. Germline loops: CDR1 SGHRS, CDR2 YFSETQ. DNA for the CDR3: TGCGCCAGCAGCGGCCTTTCAACCTACACAGATACGCAGTATTTT. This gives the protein CASSGLSTYTDTQYF.

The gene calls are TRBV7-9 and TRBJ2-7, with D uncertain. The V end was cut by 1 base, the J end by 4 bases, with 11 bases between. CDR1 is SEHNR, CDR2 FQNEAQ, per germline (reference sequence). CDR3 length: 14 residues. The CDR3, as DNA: TGTGCCAGCAGCTTAGATGGGCCGCTTTACGAGCAGTACTTC. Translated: CASSLDGPLYEQYF.

CDR3 region: CASSLGENDEQYF. The CDR3 DNA reads as TGCGCCAGCAGCTTGGGGGAGAACGACGAGCAGTACTTC. The chain is built from TRBV5-1 and TRBJ2-7, with a tentative D call TRBD2 (5 bases). Trimming took 0 bases from V and 5 from J, leaving 9 bases between them. The CDR3 loop spans 13 amino acids. The V gene's germline CDR1 is SGHRS and CDR2 YFSETQ.